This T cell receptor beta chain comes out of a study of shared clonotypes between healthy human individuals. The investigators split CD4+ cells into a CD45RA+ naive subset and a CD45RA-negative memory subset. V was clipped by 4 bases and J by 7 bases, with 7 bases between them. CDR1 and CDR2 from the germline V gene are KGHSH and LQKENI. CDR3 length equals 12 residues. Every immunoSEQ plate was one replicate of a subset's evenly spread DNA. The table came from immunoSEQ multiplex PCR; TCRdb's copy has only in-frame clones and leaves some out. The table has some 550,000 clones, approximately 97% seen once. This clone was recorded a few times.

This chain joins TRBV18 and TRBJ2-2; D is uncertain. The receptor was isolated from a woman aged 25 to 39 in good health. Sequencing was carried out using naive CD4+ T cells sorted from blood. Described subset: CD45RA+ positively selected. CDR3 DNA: TGTGCCAGCTCACTTGGTAGCGGGGAGCTGTTTTTT. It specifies CASSLGSGELFF.